Listed here are 30 T cell receptor beta chains from one sample, sequenced in a study of identifying expanded T cells in peripheral blood. The protocol was immunoSEQ multiplex PCR, while the TCRdb copy is restricted to in-frame clones and leaves out a portion. This sample has about 110,000 clones, with about 85% found just once. The sequenced material came from blood. These receptors originate from a person aged 18 to 70 in good health.

J is TRBJ2-1 and V is TRBV4-3; D perhaps matches TRBD2 (5 bases). The V and J ends lost 2 bases and 4 bases respectively, with 9 bases between them. The CDR3 sequence is 14 residues long. Germline loops: CDR1 LGHNA, CDR2 YSLEER. CDR3 sequence: CASSQSGYYNEQFF. In DNA form, the CDR3 reads TGCGCCAGCAGCCAAAGCGGCTATTACAATGAGCAGTTCTTC.

The rearrangement joins TRBV14 to TRBJ2-1; D not certain. This CDR3 is 12 amino acids long. V was cut by 5 bases and J by 7 bases, with 9 bases left in between. Germline V lookup: CDR1 SGHDN, CDR2 FVKESK. The CDR3 reads CASSEERNEQFF. For the CDR3, the DNA is TGTGCCAGCAGCGAGGAAAGGAATGAGCAGTTCTTC.

The chain uses TRBV7-3 and TRBJ2-3; D may match TRBD1 or TRBD2 (5 bases each). The CDR3 sequence is 13 residues long. The V gene lost 3 bases and the J gene lost 4 bases, with 8 bases spanning the gap. Germline CDR1 SGHTA, CDR2 FQGTGA. The CDR3 loop is CASSFQGPDTQYF. The DNA of the CDR3 is TGTGCCAGCAGCTTCCAGGGACCAGATACGCAGTATTTT.

V and J are TRBV5-3 and TRBJ2-5; D not resolved. TRBV5-3 is placed among ORFs of uncertain function. V was shortened by 1 base and J by 6 bases, with 4 bases between the two germline ends. The CDR3 spans 11 residues. The DNA of the CDR3 is TGTGCCAGAAGCTTGCGGCAGACCCAGTACTTC. Translating gives CARSLRQTQYF.

The chain's CDR3 is CASSAGSTGYQPQHF. CDR3 coding DNA: TGTGCCAGCAGCGCGGGATCGACAGGGTATCAGCCCCAGCATTTT. J is TRBJ1-5 and V is TRBV7-8; 7 bases are shared with TRBD1. Looked up from germline, CDR1 is SGHVS and CDR2 is FQNEAQ. CDR3 length: 15 residues. Trimming at V came to 5 bases and at J to 5 bases, leaving 9 bases not matched to a gene.

The V and J genes are TRBV19 and TRBJ1-2, with D possibly TRBD1 on 6 matching bases. Between the trimmed V and J ends, which lost 9 bases and 1 base, there was a span of 9 bases. The CDR3 length is 12 residues. Germline assignment: CDR1 LNHDA and CDR2 SQIVND (reference sequence). CDR3 protein: CASGQSNYGYTF. Written as DNA, the CDR3 is TGTGCCAGCGGACAGAGTAACTATGGCTACACCTTC.

The chain recombines TRBV7-2 with TRBJ1-1; D is possibly TRBD1 (5 bases). This CDR3 spans 14 amino acids. V was pared by 4 bases and J by 3 bases, with 12 bases between. The germline gives CDR1 SGHTA, CDR2 FQGNSA. The CDR3 sequence: CASSYSPGHTEAFF. Here the CDR3 DNA reads TGTGCCAGCAGCTACAGCCCGGGACACACTGAAGCTTTCTTT.

This sequence joins TRBV30 and TRBJ1-2, with 10 bases matching TRBD1. Unmatched junction bases numbered 4, after V lost 2 bases and J lost 4 bases. This CDR3 region has 14 residues. Germline CDR1 GTSNPN, CDR2 SVGIG (reference sequence). CDR3 in amino acids: CAWSRDRGTYGYTF. CDR3 in DNA: TGTGCCTGGAGTCGGGACAGGGGAACCTATGGCTACACCTTC.

The chain has TRBV13 and TRBJ1-3; 7 nucleotides line up with TRBD1. CDR1 is PRHDT, CDR2 FYEKMQ, per germline (reference sequence). The CDR3 covers 15 residues. V shed 3 bases and J 2 bases; nucleotides not matched to a gene: 4. Here the CDR3 DNA reads TGTGCCAGCAGCTTGCGGACAGGAACTGGAAACACCATATATTTT. Amino acids: CASSLRTGTGNTIYF. The variable domain in full, with the rest retrieved from reference TRBV13 and TRBJ1-3, is AAGVIQSPRHLIKEKRETATLKCYPIPRHDTVYWYQQGPGQDPQFLISFYEKMQSDKGSIPDRFSAQQFSDYHSELNMSSLELGDSALYFCASSLRTGTGNTIYFGEGSWLTVV.

This clone has more than one count but fewer than ten. The V call is TRBV4-2, the J call TRBJ1-6; 7 bases match TRBD1. Losses at the gene ends were 3 bases for V and 10 bases for J; bases not matched to a gene: 6. CDR3 length equals 14 residues. Germline values: CDR1 LGHNA, CDR2 YNFKEQ. The CDR3 nucleotides read TGTGCCAGCAGCCACAGGGGGTCGGGGTCACCCCTCCACTTT. Translating gives CASSHRGSGSPLHF.

This clone was observed a handful of times. This rearrangement joins TRBV7-2 to TRBJ1-2; TRBD1 aligns across 10 bases. Germline V lookup: CDR1 SGHTA, CDR2 FQGNSA. The CDR3 has 13 amino acids. Losses at the gene ends were 4 bases for V and 8 bases for J; bases not matched to a gene: 4. CDR3 bases: TGTGCCAGCAGCTCGACAGGGGGCGCAGGCTACACCTTC. It translates to CASSSTGGAGYTF.

V is TRBV30 and J is TRBJ1-1; D is uncertain. V was shortened by 0 bases and J by 2 bases, with 13 bases between the two germline ends. The CDR3 spans 15 residues. CDR1 is GTSNPN, CDR2 SVGIG, per germline (reference sequence). CDR3 residues: CAWSVRAGRNTEAFF. In DNA, the CDR3 is TGTGCCTGGAGTGTCCGGGCCGGGAGAAACACTGAAGCTTTCTTT. Complete variable domain (other parts from reference TRBV30 and TRBJ1-1): SQTIHQWPATLVQPVGSPLSLECTVEGTSNPNLYWYRQAAGRGLQLLFYSVGIGQISSEVPQNLSASRPQDRQFILSSKKLLLSDSGFYLCAWSVRAGRNTEAFFGQGTRLTVV.

The chain couples TRBV7-9 to TRBJ2-1; 10 nucleotides agree with TRBD1. Germline assignment: CDR1 SEHNR and CDR2 FQNEAQ (reference sequence). Losses at the gene ends were 4 bases for V and 9 bases for J; bases not matched to a gene: 6. This CDR3 region has 14 residues. The CDR3 DNA reads as TGTGCCAGCAGCTCGGGACAGGGGACGACTGAGCAGTTCTTC. This sequence encodes CASSSGQGTTEQFF.

The chain joins TRBV19 to TRBJ1-1, with D maybe TRBD1 (5 bases). There are 15 residues in the CDR3. The germline V and J ends were trimmed by 5 bases and 2 bases, with 15 bases remaining between them. CDR1 and CDR2 from the germline V gene are LNHDA and SQIVND (reference sequence). The CDR3 sequence: CASSSPGTVNTEAFF. The CDR3 nucleotides read TGTGCCAGTAGTTCCCCCGGGACGGTTAACACTGAAGCTTTCTTT.

The chain couples TRBV6-5 to TRBJ2-7; no clear D. Trimming stripped 4 bases from V and 5 bases from J, with 9 bases between. CDR1 and CDR2 from the germline V gene are MNHEY and SVGAGI. This CDR3 region has 12 residues. CDR3 residues: CASSSARHEQYF. The CDR3 bases are TGTGCCAGCAGTTCAGCTCGGCACGAGCAGTACTTC.

The chain is built from TRBV5-1 and TRBJ2-1; 7 nucleotides align to TRBD2. The CDR3 contains 14 residues. Per germline, CDR1 SGHRS and CDR2 YFSETQ. J gave up 4 bases and V 2 bases, and 3 bases lay outside the gene matches. CDR3 in DNA: TGCGCCAGCAGCTTCAGCGGGGTGTACAATGAGCAGTTCTTC. Residues: CASSFSGVYNEQFF.

V gene TRBV19 combines with J gene TRBJ1-2, with a tentative D call TRBD1 (5 bases). Deletions cut 5 bases from V and 0 bases from J, with 10 bases between. Germline V CDR1 and CDR2: LNHDA, SQIVND (reference sequence). This CDR3 is 14 amino acids long. This chain's CDR3 is CASSGDGTNYGYTF. The CDR3 DNA is TGTGCCAGTAGTGGGGACGGAACTAACTATGGCTACACCTTC.

The chain joins TRBV29-1 to TRBJ1-2; 7 nucleotides match TRBD1. Trimming took 5 bases from V and 10 from J; bases not matched to a gene: 7. Per germline, CDR1 SQVTM and CDR2 ANQGSEA. The CDR3 has 11 residues. For the CDR3, the DNA is TGCAGCGTTACGACAGGGCAAGACTACACCTTC. This gives the protein CSVTTGQDYTF. The complete variable domain, with remaining parts taken from reference TRBV29-1 and TRBJ1-2, reads SAVISQKPSRDICQRGTSLTIQCQVDSQVTMMFWYRQQPGQSLTLIATANQGSEATYESGFVIDKFPISRPNLTFSTLTVSNMSPEDSSIYLCSVTTGQDYTFGSGTRLTVV.

This clone turned up a few times. V gene TRBV5-6 combines with J gene TRBJ1-3; tentative D call: TRBD1 (6 bases). Deletions cut 7 bases from V and 0 bases from J, with 11 bases between. CDR1 and CDR2 (germline): SGHDT, YYEEEE. This CDR3 has 14 amino acids. CDR3 sequence reads: CASRDTRSGNTIYF. The CDR3 DNA reads TGTGCCAGCCGGGACACTCGCTCTGGAAACACCATATATTTT.

V usage is TRBV7-8 and J usage is TRBJ2-7; TRBD1 is a possible D gene (6 bases). The CDR3 is made up of 14 amino acids. V was shortened by 1 base and J by 3 bases, with 10 bases between the two germline ends. Looked up from germline, CDR1 is SGHVS and CDR2 is FQNEAQ. The CDR3 coding sequence is TGTGCCAGCAGCTTAGGGCCAGGGGACTACGAGCAGTACTTC. Residues: CASSLGPGDYEQYF.

This sequence joins TRBV7-9 and TRBJ2-1, with 10 bases aligning to TRBD1. The CDR3 is 15 amino acids. With V trimmed by 5 bases and J by 9 bases, 10 bases remained unmatched. Germline lookup yields CDR1 SEHNR and CDR2 FQNEAQ (reference sequence). As DNA, the CDR3 is TGTGCCAGCAGCCCACAAGACAGGGGGCTGGTTGAGCAGTTCTTC. This encodes CASSPQDRGLVEQFF.

V is TRBV5-1 and J is TRBJ1-4; D remains ambiguous. The CDR3 consists of 14 residues. The germline V gene encodes CDR1 SGHRS and CDR2 YFSETQ. Deletions cut 1 base from V and 4 bases from J, with 8 bases between. The CDR3 reads CASSLLGSNEKLFF. CDR3 bases: TGCGCCAGCAGCTTGCTCGGAAGTAATGAAAAACTGTTTTTT.

The gene calls are TRBV11-1 and TRBJ2-6; TRBD2 agrees at 7 bases. Germline CDR1 SGHAT, CDR2 FQDESV (reference sequence). The CDR3 totals 17 residues. The V segment lost 8 bases and the J segment 1 base; nucleotides outside the gene matches: 11. CDR3 in amino acids: CASPRGVRGSGANVLTF. The CDR3 region has the DNA TGTGCCAGCCCCCGGGGGGTCCGGGGGTCTGGGGCCAACGTCCTGACTTTC. The variable domain in full, completed from reference TRBV11-1 and TRBJ2-6, reads EAEVAQSPRYKITEKSQAVAFWCDPISGHATLYWYRQILGQGPELLVQFQDESVVDDSQLPKDRFSAERLKGVDSTLKIQPAELGDSAMYLCASPRGVRGSGANVLTFGAGSRLTVL.

V is TRBV6-5 and J is TRBJ2-7, with TRBD2 matching over 10 bases. This CDR3 comprises 15 residues. CDR1 and CDR2 from the germline V gene are MNHEY and SVGAGI. V shed 5 bases, J shed 2 bases, and the junction held 6 bases outside the gene matches. Here the CDR3 reads CASSKGLAVTYEQYF. Here the CDR3 DNA reads TGTGCCAGCAGTAAAGGACTAGCGGTGACCTACGAGCAGTACTTC.

This sequence joins TRBV7-3 and TRBJ1-4, with 9 bases that match TRBD1. This CDR3 region has 15 residues. CDR1 SGHTA and CDR2 FQGTGA come from the germline V gene. J was trimmed by 7 bases and V by 5 bases; bases with no gene match: 8. This CDR3 reads CASSVRTGAGEKLFF. The CDR3 nucleotides read TGTGCCAGCAGCGTGCGGACAGGGGCTGGTGAAAAACTGTTTTTT.

The chain couples TRBV5-5 to TRBJ2-1, with 8 positions matching TRBD2. The V gene end was trimmed by 4 bases and the J gene end by 2 bases; junction bases not matched to a gene: 8. Per germline, CDR1 SGHKS and CDR2 YYEKEE (reference sequence). CDR3 length: 16 amino acids. The CDR3: CASSTWVAGPYNEQFF. For the CDR3, the DNA is TGTGCCAGCAGCACATGGGTAGCGGGACCCTACAATGAGCAGTTCTTC.

This chain connects TRBV9 to TRBJ2-3, with D maybe TRBD1 (5 bases). V dropped 0 bases and J dropped 0 bases, with 14 bases sitting between them. CDR1 is SGDLS and CDR2 is YYNGEE in the germline V gene. This CDR3 region has 17 residues. The CDR3 here is CASSVAGAGTSTDTQYF. The DNA for the CDR3 is TGTGCCAGCAGCGTAGCTGGGGCAGGTACTAGCACAGATACGCAGTATTTT.

The chain links TRBV9 to TRBJ2-5; tentatively, D is TRBD2 (6 bases). The CDR3 is made up of 14 amino acids. V was cut by 0 bases and J by 8 bases, with 14 bases left in between. Germline V gene lookup returns CDR1 SGDLS and CDR2 YYNGEE. CDR3 nucleotide sequence: TGTGCCAGCAGCGTAGCTGGAGGGAGGAGTACCCAGTACTTC. Translated: CASSVAGGRSTQYF.

The chain uses TRBV2 and TRBJ1-2, with unresolved D. The germline CDR1 and CDR2 sequences are SNHLY and FYNNEI. V was pared by 5 bases and J by 0 bases, with 16 bases between. CDR3 length equals 16 residues. CDR3 DNA: TGTGCCAGCAGTCCCGGCGTGTCAGCCGCTAACTATGGCTACACCTTC. Its protein product is CASSPGVSAANYGYTF.

The genes are TRBV19 and TRBJ1-5, with D unresolved. The germline V and J ends were trimmed by 3 bases and 3 bases, with 12 bases remaining between them. The CDR3 consists of 15 residues. The germline V gene has CDR1 LNHDA and CDR2 SQIVND (reference sequence). The CDR3 sequence is CASSISGSPNQPQHF. The CDR3 DNA follows: TGTGCCAGTAGTATTTCCGGGAGCCCCAATCAGCCCCAGCATTTT. The variable domain in full, completed from reference TRBV19 and TRBJ1-5, reads DGGITQSPKYLFRKEGQNVTLSCEQNLNHDAMYWYRQDPGQGLRLIYYSQIVNDFQKGDIAEGYSVSREKKESFPLTVTSAQKNPTAFYLCASSISGSPNQPQHFGDGTRLSIL.